This paragraph reports one TCR beta chain. Antigen: not known. The data stem from a study of T cells after yellow fever vaccination. Study summary: Those fractions that held only low numbers of cells were prepared using the SMART-Seq v4 Ultra Low Input RNA kit. Broader study findings: Of the clonotypes, a small share occurred in both CD4 and CD8 compartments. Subsequent to the booster, the majority of primary-vaccination clones reappeared (roughly 96% CD4, approximately 90% CD8). The secondary response was weaker, and its peak arrived faster, on day 5 versus 15.

J was trimmed by 3 bases and V by 2 bases; bases with no gene match: 7. This CDR3 has 16 amino acids. CDR1 is MNHNY, CDR2 SVGAGI, per germline (reference sequence). A single record per CDR3 protein comes from TCRdb applying MiXCR to the 5' RACE reads. This sample yields a few hundred thousand distinct CDR3 sequences, of which around 3.6% are seen a single time; around a quarter belongs to the top ten. Sequencing used PBMCs, obtained on the day of the yellow fever booster vaccination. The source is a man between 18 and 35 years old who received the YFV17D yellow fever vaccine. This sequence joins TRBV6-6 and TRBJ2-7, with 10 bases identical to TRBD1. CDR3 loop: CASSYGTGQGYYEQYV. The CDR3 bases are TGTGCCAGCAGTTACGGGACGGGACAGGGGTACTACGAGCAGTACGTC.